The table lists the clone carrying this T cell receptor beta chain with a few counts. The antigen remains undetermined. The CDR3 extends over 14 amino acids. Germline CDR1 reads MNHNS; CDR2 reads SASEGT. Trimming removed 5 bases at V and 6 bases at J, with 16 bases between. TCRdb called the reads again in MiXCR, with one record for every CDR3 protein. The repertoire has about 740,000 distinct CDR3 sequences, 35% to 45% of them found once; the top ten carry under 3%. This sample is part of a study of T cell repertoires in cytomegalovirus infection. About the study: Public TCR beta signature analysis indicated the presence of both CMV infection and matching HLA type. Overall study findings and caveats: There were HLA-C-restricted CMV-specific TCR beta clonotypes dominating the ex vivo response.

J is TRBJ1-1 and V is TRBV6-1, with D possibly TRBD1 on 6 matching bases. The sequencing sample was made of PBMCs. The receptor's source is a human donor in good health (CMV status not recorded). Some clones in this sample may be carry-over from other donors' samples. CDR3 in DNA: TGTGCCAGCAGTCGCTTAGGGGGGAATGCTGAAGCTTTCTTT. Translated: CASSRLGGNAEAFF.